Listed below are T cell receptor beta chains from one sample, sequenced in a study of blood T cells in healthy people across ages. TCRdb re-derived calls from the 5' RACE reads in MiXCR, one entry per CDR3 protein. This sample carries about 1.8 million distinct CDR3 sequences, about 50% of them seen once, and the ten largest clones take roughly 2.1%. The sample was blood. The source of these receptors is a woman in her forties in good health. CDR3s include the opening cysteine and the closing phenylalanine or tryptophan. Each record gives: CDR3 DNA, CDR3 protein, clone size, D gene, J gene, V gene. A D gene is named only where the DNA matches it firmly. Clone size is given for some rows only: seen once, a few or many times, or a class if the clone is expanded.

CDR3nt: TGTGCCAGCAGTTTCGACGCAGGGGGCACCTCCTACAATGAGCAGTTCTTC
CDR3aa: CASSFDAGGTSYNEQFF
abundance: NA
d_gene: TRBD1
j_gene: TRBJ2-1
v_gene: TRBV6-2/TRBV6-3

CDR3nt: TGTGCCAGCAGCTTGGAACAGGGCGGCGAGCAGTACTTC
CDR3aa: CASSLEQGGEQYF
abundance: few
d_gene: NA
j_gene: TRBJ2-7
v_gene: TRBV11-1

CDR3nt: TGCAGCGTTGTCGCCGGGAGCTCCTACGAGCAGTACTTC
CDR3aa: CSVVAGSSYEQYF
abundance: NA
d_gene: NA
j_gene: TRBJ2-7
v_gene: TRBV29-1

CDR3nt: TGCGCCTGCAGCTCGCCGGGACTCTGGAGCTCTGGGGCCAACGTCCTGACTTTC
CDR3aa: CACSSPGLWSSGANVLTF
abundance: NA
d_gene: NA
j_gene: TRBJ2-6
v_gene: TRBV7-9

CDR3nt: TGTGCCAGCAGCCTTAGAGCCGGGACAGGGGCCCCAACTAATGAAAAACTGTTTTTT
CDR3aa: CASSLRAGTGAPTNEKLFF
abundance: NA
d_gene: TRBD1
j_gene: TRBJ1-4
v_gene: TRBV7-9

CDR3nt: TGCAGTGCCCACCACCCGTTGGGACAGGGGTTCAGCGAGCAGTACTTC
CDR3aa: CSAHHPLGQGFSEQYF
abundance: NA
d_gene: TRBD1
j_gene: TRBJ2-7
v_gene: TRBV20-1

CDR3nt: TGTGCCAGCAGCTTAGCGCCGGCAAACTATGGCTACACCTTC
CDR3aa: CASSLAPANYGYTF
abundance: NA
d_gene: NA
j_gene: TRBJ1-2
v_gene: TRBV7-2

CDR3nt: TGCAGTGCTCCACACCTAGCTGCGCAGTATTTT
CDR3aa: CSAPHLAAQYF
abundance: NA
d_gene: NA
j_gene: TRBJ2-3
v_gene: TRBV20-1

CDR3nt: TGTGCCAGCAGACTGATTGGAAGGGGACTCTATAATTCACCCCTCCACTTT
CDR3aa: CASRLIGRGLYNSPLHF
abundance: NA
d_gene: NA
j_gene: TRBJ1-6
v_gene: TRBV5-4

CDR3nt: TGCAGTGCTAGAGGGACGGGAGTCTATGGCTACACCTTC
CDR3aa: CSARGTGVYGYTF
abundance: few
d_gene: NA
j_gene: TRBJ1-2
v_gene: TRBV20-1

CDR3nt: TGTGCCAGCCGACGGACAGGGGGCAACCATGAGCAGTTCTTC
CDR3aa: CASRRTGGNHEQFF
abundance: NA
d_gene: TRBD1
j_gene: TRBJ2-1
v_gene: TRBV28

CDR3nt: TGCAGTGCCGCGTCCGGACAGGGGGTTAACTATGGCTACACCTTC
CDR3aa: CSAASGQGVNYGYTF
abundance: few
d_gene: TRBD1
j_gene: TRBJ1-2
v_gene: TRBV20-1

CDR3nt: TGTGCCAGCAGTACACGCCGGACAGGGGGCGCGGACACTGAAGCTTTCTTT
CDR3aa: CASSTRRTGGADTEAFF
abundance: NA
d_gene: TRBD1
j_gene: TRBJ1-1
v_gene: TRBV27

CDR3nt: TGTGCCAGCAGGTCTAGCGGGGGAATACAAGAGACCCAGTACTTC
CDR3aa: CASRSSGGIQETQYF
abundance: NA
d_gene: TRBD2
j_gene: TRBJ2-5
v_gene: TRBV12-3/TRBV12-4

CDR3nt: TGTGCCAGCAGCTTAGCGGACAGTCTCGATGAGCAGTTCTTC
CDR3aa: CASSLADSLDEQFF
abundance: few
d_gene: NA
j_gene: TRBJ2-1
v_gene: TRBV7-9

CDR3nt: TGTGCCAGCAGCGTAGCAACGACAAACATTCAGTACTTC
CDR3aa: CASSVATTNIQYF
abundance: NA
d_gene: NA
j_gene: TRBJ2-4
v_gene: TRBV9

CDR3nt: TGCAGTGCAGACGCTCTACTAGATGAGCAGTTCTTC
CDR3aa: CSADALLDEQFF
abundance: few
d_gene: NA
j_gene: TRBJ2-1
v_gene: TRBV20-1

CDR3nt: TGTGCCAGCACCTCCCGGGGGTCTCTCTATGGCTACACCTTC
CDR3aa: CASTSRGSLYGYTF
abundance: NA
d_gene: NA
j_gene: TRBJ1-2
v_gene: TRBV13